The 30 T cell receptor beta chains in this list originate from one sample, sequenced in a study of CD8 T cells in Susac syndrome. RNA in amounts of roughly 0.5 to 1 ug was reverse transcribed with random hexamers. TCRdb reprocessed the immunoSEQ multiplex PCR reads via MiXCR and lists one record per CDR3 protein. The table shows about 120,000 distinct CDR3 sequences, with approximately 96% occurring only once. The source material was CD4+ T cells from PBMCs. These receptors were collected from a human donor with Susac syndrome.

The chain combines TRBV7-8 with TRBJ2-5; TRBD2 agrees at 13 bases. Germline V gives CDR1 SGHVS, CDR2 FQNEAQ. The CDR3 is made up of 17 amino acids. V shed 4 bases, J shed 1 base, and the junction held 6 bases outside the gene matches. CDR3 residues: CASSSGLAGVPQETQYF. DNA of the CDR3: TGTGCCAGCAGCTCAGGACTAGCGGGAGTCCCCCAAGAGACCCAGTACTTC.

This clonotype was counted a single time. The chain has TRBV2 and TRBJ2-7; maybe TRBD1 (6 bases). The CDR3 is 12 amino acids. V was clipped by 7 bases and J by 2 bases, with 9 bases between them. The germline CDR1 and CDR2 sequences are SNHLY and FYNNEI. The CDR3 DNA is TGTGCCAGCACACAGGGAGCCTACGAGCAGTACTTC. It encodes CASTQGAYEQYF.

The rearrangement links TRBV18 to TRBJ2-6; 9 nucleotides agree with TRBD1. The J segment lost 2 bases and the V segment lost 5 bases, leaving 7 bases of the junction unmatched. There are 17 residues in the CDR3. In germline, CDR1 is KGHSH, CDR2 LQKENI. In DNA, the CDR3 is TGTGCCAGCTCAACAACCGGGACAGGGACTGGGGCCAACGTCCTGACTTTC. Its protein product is CASSTTGTGTGANVLTF.

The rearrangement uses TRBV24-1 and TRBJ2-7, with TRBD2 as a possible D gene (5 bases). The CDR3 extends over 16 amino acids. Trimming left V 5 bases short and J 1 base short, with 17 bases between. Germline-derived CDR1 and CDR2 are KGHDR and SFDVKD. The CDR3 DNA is TGTGCCACCAGTGGCCCTAACACGTCGGGGTCCTACGAGCAGTACTTC. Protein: CATSGPNTSGSYEQYF.

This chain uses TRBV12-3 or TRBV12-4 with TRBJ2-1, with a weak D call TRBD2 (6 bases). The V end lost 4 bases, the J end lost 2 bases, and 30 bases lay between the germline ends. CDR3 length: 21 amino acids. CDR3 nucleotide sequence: TGTGCCAGCAGTTCCGGAGGGAGAATTAGTGGCCAGCGGTTAACCTACAATGAGCAGTTCTTC. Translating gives CASSSGGRISGQRLTYNEQFF.

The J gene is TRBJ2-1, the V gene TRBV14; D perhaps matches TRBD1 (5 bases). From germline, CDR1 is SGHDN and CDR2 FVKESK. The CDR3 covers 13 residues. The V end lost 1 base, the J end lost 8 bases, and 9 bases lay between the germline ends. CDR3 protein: CASSQVRGYEQFF. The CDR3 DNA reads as TGTGCCAGCAGCCAAGTTAGGGGCTATGAGCAGTTCTTC.

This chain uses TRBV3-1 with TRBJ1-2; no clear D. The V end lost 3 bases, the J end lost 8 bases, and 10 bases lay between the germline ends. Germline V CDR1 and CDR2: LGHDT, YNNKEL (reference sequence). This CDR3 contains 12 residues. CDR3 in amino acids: CASSQSPAGYTF. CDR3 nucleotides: TGTGCCAGCAGCCAGAGTCCAGCCGGCTACACCTTC. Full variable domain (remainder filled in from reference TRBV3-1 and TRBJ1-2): DTAVSQTPKYLVTQMGNDKSIKCEQNLGHDTMYWYKQDSKKFLKIMFSYNNKELIINETVPNRFSPKSPDKAHLNLHINSLELGDSAVYFCASSQSPAGYTFGSGTRLTVV.

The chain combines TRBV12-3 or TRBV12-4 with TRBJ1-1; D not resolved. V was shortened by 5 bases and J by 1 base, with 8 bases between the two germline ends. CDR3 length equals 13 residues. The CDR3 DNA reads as TGTGCCAGCAGTCCCTACAGGAACACTGAAGCTTTCTTT. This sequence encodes CASSPYRNTEAFF.

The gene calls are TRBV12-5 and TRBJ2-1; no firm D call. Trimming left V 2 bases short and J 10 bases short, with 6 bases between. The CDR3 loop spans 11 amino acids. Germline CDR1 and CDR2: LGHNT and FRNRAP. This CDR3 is CASGLPVEQFF. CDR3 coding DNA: TGTGCTAGTGGTTTGCCGGTGGAGCAGTTCTTC.

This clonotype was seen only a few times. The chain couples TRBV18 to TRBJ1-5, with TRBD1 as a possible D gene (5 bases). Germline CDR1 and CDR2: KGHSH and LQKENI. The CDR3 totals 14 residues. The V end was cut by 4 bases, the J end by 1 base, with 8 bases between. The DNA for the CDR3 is TGTGCCAGCTCACAGGGGAGCAGCAATCAGCCCCAGCATTTT. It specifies CASSQGSSNQPQHF.

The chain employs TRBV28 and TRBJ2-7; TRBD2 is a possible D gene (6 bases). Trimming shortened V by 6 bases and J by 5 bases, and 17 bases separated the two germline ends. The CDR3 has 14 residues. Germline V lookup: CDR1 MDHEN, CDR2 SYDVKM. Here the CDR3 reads CASSQTSEIDEQYF. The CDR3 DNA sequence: TGTGCCAGCAGCCAGACTAGTGAGATCGACGAGCAGTACTTC.

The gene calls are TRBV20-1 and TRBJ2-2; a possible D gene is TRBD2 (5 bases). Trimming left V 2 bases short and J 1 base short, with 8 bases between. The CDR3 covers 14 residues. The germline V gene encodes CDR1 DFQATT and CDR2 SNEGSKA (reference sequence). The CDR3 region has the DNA TGCAGTGCTAGACTAGCTGAGAACACCGGGGAGCTGTTTTTT. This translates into CSARLAENTGELFF.

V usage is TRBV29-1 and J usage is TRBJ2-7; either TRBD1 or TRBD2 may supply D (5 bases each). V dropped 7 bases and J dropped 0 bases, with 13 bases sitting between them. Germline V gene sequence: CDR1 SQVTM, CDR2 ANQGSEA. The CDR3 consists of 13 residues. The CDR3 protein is CSGTEGSSYEQYF. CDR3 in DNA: TGCAGCGGAACTGAGGGGAGCTCCTACGAGCAGTACTTC.

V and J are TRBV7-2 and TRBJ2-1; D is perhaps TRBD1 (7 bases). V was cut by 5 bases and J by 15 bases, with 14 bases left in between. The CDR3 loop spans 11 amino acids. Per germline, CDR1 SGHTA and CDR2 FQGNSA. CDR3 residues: CASSNRQGLFF. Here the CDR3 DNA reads TGTGCCAGCAGCAATAGACAGGGACTGTTCTTC.

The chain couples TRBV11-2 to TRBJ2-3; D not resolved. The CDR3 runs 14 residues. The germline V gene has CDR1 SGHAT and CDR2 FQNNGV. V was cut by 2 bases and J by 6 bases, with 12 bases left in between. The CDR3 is CASSLSPSVDTQYF. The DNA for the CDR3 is TGTGCCAGCAGCTTATCCCCATCAGTGGATACGCAGTATTTT.

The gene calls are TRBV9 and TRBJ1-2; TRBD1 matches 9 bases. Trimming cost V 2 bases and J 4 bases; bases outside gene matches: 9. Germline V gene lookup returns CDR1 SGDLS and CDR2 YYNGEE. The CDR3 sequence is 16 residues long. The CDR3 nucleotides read TGTGCCAGCAGCGTCTCTGGAGGGGGACAGGGCTATGGCTACACCTTC. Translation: CASSVSGGGQGYGYTF.

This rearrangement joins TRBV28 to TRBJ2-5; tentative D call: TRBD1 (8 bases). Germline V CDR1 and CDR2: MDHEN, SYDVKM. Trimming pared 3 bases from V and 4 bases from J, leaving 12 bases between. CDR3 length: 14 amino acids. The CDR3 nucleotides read TGTGCCAGCAGTTTTACAGGGGGGGTAGAGACCCAGTACTTC. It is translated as CASSFTGGVETQYF.

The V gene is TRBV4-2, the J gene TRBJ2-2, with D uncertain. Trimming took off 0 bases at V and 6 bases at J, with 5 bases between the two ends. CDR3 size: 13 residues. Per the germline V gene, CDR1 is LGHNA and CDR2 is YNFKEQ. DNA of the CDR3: TGTGCCAGCAGCCAAGATCAGCCCGGGGAGCTGTTTTTT. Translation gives CASSQDQPGELFF.

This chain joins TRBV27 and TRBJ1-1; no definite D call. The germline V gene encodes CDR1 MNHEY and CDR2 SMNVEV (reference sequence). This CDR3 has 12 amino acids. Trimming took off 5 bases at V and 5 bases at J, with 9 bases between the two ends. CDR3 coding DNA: TGTGCCAGCAGTCGAGTCGGGACTGAAGCTTTCTTT. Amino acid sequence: CASSRVGTEAFF.

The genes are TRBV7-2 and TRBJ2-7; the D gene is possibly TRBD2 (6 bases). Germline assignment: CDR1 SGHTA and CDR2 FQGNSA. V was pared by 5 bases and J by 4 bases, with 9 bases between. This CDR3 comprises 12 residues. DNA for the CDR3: TGTGCCAGCAGCCCCCGGGGGTACGAGCAGTACTTC. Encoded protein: CASSPRGYEQYF.

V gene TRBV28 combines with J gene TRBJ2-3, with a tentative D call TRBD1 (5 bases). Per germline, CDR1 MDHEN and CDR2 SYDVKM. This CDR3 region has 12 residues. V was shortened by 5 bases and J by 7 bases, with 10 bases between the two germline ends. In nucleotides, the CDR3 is TGTGCCAGCAGTGCAGGGCAGTATACGCAGTATTTT. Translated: CASSAGQYTQYF.

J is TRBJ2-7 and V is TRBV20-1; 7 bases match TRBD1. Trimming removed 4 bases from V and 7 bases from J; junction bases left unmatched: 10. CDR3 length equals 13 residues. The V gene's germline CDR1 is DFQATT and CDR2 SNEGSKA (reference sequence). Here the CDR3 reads CSAKPGTAWEQYF. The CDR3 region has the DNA TGCAGTGCTAAACCTGGGACAGCCTGGGAGCAGTACTTC.

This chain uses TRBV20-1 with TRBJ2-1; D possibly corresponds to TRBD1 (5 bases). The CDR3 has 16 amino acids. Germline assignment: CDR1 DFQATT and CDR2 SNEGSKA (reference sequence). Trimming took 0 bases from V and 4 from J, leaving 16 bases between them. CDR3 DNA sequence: TGCAGTGCTAGAGATGTGGGGCGCTTGGCTTACAATGAGCAGTTCTTC. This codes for CSARDVGRLAYNEQFF.

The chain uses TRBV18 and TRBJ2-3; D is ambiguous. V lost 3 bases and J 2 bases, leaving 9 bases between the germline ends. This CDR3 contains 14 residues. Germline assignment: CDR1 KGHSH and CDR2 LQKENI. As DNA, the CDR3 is TGTGCCAGCTCACCTTCCATATACACAGATACGCAGTATTTT. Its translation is CASSPSIYTDTQYF.

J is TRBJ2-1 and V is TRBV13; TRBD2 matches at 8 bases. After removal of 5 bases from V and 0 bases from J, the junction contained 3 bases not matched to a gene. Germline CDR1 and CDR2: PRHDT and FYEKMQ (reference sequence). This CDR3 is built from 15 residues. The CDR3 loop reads CASSLGTSSYNEQFF. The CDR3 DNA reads TGTGCCAGCAGCCTCGGGACTAGCTCCTACAATGAGCAGTTCTTC.

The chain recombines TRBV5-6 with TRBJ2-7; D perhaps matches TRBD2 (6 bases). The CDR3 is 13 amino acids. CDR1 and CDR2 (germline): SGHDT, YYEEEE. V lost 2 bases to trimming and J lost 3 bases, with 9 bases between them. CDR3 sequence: CASSFGRNYEQYF. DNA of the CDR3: TGTGCCAGCAGCTTTGGGAGGAACTACGAGCAGTACTTC.

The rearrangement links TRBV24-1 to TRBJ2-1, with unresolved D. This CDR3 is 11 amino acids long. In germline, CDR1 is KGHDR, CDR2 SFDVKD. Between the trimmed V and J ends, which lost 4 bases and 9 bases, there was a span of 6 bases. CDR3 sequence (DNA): TGTGCCACCAGTGAGAGAGGTGAGCAGTTCTTC. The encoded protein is CATSERGEQFF.

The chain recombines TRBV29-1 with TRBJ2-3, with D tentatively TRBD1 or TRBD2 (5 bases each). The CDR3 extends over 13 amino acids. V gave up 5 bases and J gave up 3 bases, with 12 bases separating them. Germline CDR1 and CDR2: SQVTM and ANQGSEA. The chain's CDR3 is CSVTGAGTDTQYF. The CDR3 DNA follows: TGCAGCGTTACAGGTGCGGGTACAGATACGCAGTATTTT.

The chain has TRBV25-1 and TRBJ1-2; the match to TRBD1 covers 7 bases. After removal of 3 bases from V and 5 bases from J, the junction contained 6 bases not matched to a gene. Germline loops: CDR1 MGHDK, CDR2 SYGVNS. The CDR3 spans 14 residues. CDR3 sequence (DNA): TGTGCCAGCAGTGACTCGACAGGGCCTTATGGCTACACCTTC. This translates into CASSDSTGPYGYTF.

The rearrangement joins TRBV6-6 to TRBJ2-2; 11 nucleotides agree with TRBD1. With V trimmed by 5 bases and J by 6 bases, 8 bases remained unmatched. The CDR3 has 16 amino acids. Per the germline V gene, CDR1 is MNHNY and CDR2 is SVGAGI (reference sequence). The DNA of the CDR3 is TGTGCCAGCAGTCCCGGACAGGGGGCAGGGGCCGGGGAGCTGTTTTTT. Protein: CASSPGQGAGAGELFF.